This TCR beta chain was observed in a study of control samples from healthy donors and cancer patients. The CDR3 contains 15 residues. Germline CDR1 is MGHRA and CDR2 is YSYEKL. Losses at the gene ends were 0 bases for V and 8 bases for J; bases not matched to a gene: 8. Profiling relied on immunoSEQ multiplex PCR, and the TCRdb table lists in-frame clones only, not all of them. The table lists 100,000 to 150,000 clones, around 90% of them singletons. The sequence was obtained from a man between 18 and 35 years old in good health. Input material: blood. The chain joins TRBV4-1 to TRBJ1-2, with 8 nucleotides matching TRBD1. The CDR3 region has the DNA TGCGCCAGCAGCCAAGATGGACAGGGCCGTGTCGGCTACACCTTC. It translates to CASSQDGQGRVGYTF.